This T cell receptor beta chain was retrieved from a study of CD8 T cells in Susac syndrome. Findings and limits, study-wide: The number of individuals included in the study's TCR sequencing and HLA analysis was acknowledged as relatively small.

It was with random hexamers that about 0.45 to 1 ug RNA was reverse transcribed. The TCR beta CDR3 was amplified by immunoSEQ multiplex PCR across 54 Vbeta, 13 Jbeta. MiXCR was run by TCRdb on the immunoSEQ multiplex PCR reads, yielding one entry per CDR3 protein. The top ten clones hold over 0.12% of a sample with 150,000 to 200,000 distinct CDR3 sequences, about 95% of them seen once. About this clonotype itself: The antigen remains unidentified.

Age- and sex-matched healthy donors served as the control group. The authors negatively isolated CD8+ and CD4+ T cells and FACS-enriched TEMRA cells. V lost 1 base to trimming and J lost 5 bases, with 17 bases between them. The CDR3 spans 15 residues. Germline V gene data show CDR1 as DFQATT and CDR2 as SNEGSKA (reference sequence). This chain links TRBV20-1 with TRBJ2-5; a possible D gene is TRBD1 (6 bases). Sequencing was performed on CD4+ T cells from PBMCs. The TCR was taken from a human donor in good health. The CDR3 reads CSARGELTGLETQYF. CDR3 nucleotides: TGCAGTGCTAGAGGAGAGCTAACAGGGTTGGAGACCCAGTACTTC.